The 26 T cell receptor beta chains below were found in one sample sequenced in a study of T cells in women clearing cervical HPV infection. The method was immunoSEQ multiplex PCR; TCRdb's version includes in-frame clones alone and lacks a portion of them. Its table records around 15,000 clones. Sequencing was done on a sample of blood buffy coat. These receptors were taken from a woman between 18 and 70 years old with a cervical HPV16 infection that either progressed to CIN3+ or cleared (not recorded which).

The CDR3 sequence: CASTGTGKTGELFF. The sequenced part of the CDR3 DNA is TGTGCCAGCACCGGGACAGGGAAGACCGGGGAG. This rearrangement joins TRBV14 to TRBJ2-2, with 9 positions matching TRBD1. Read data end 3 residues before the CDR3 end; the end is taken from the germline J gene. This CDR3 comprises 14 residues. The germline gives CDR1 SGHDN, CDR2 FVKESK. V gave up 7 bases and J gave up 5 bases; unmatched junction bases: 5.

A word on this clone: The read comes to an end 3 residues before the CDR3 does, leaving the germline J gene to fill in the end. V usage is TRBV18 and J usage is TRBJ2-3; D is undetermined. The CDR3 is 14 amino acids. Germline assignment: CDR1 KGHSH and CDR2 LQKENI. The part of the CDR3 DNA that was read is TGTGCCAGCTCACCAAGGCAGAAACAAGAGACG. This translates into CASSPRQKQET. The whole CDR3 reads CASSPRQKQETQYF. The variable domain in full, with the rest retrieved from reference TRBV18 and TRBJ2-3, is NAGVMQNPRHLVRRRGQEARLRCSPMKGHSHVYWYRQLPEEGLKFMVYLQKENIIDESGMPKERFSAEFPKEGPSILRIQQVVRGDSAAYFCASSPRQKQETQYFGPGTRLTVL.

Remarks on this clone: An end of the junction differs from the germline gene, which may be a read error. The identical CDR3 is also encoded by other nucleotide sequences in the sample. CDR3 residues: CAIRNPDRWLSGNTIYF. Partial CDR3 DNA: TGTGCCATCCGTAATCCAGACAGGTGGCTATCCGGAAACACA. The genes are TRBV10-3 and TRBJ1-3; a weak D match, TRBD1 (6 bases). The read ends 3 residues early relative to the CDR3; the germline J gene fills the gap. The V gene's germline CDR1 is ENHRY and CDR2 SYGVKD. The CDR3 totals 17 residues.

The CDR3 DNA, read in part, is TGCGCCAGCAGCTTGGGCCAGGGGGGCGAG. It codes for CASSLGQGGE. The CDR3, in full, reads CASSLGQGGEQYF. The chain employs TRBV5-1 and TRBJ2-7, with D possibly matching TRBD1 (7 bases). The read falls 3 residues short of the CDR3 end, and the missing part is taken from the germline J gene. V lost 0 bases and J 6 bases, leaving 10 bases between the germline ends. This CDR3 is built from 13 residues. Per the germline V gene, CDR1 is SGHRS and CDR2 is YFSETQ.

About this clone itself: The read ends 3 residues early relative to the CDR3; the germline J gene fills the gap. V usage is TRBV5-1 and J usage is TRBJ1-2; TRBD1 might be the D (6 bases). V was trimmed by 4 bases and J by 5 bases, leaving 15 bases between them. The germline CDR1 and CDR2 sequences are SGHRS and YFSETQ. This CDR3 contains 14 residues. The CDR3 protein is CASSSRDNLYGYTF. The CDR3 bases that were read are TGCGCCAGCAGCAGCCGGGACAACCTTTATGGC.

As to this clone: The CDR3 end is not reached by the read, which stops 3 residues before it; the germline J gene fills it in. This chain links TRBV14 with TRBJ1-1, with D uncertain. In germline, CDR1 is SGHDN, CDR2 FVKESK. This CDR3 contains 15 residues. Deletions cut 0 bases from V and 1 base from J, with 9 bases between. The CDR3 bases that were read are TGTGCCAGCAGCCAAGATCGCAGCGGGAACACTGAA. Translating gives CASSQDRSGNTE. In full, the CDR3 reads CASSQDRSGNTEAFF.

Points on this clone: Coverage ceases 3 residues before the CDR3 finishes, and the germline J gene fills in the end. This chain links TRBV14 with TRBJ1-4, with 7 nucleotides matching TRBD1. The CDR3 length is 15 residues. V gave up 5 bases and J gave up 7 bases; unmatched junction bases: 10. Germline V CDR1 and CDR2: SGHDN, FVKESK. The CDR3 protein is CASSSRQGSFEKLFF. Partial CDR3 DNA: TGTGCCAGCAGCTCTAGACAGGGATCCTTTGAAAAA.

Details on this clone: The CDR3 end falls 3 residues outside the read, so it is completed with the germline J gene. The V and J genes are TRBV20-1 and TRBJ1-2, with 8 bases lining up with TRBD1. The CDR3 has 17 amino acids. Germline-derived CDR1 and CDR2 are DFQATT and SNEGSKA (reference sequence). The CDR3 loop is CSATNRTGMGVSWGYTF. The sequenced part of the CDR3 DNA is TGCAGTGCCACCAATAGGACAGGGATGGGCGTAAGTTGGGGC.

The CDR3 spells CASSPPKGFGLSYEQYF. CDR3 bases read: TGTGCCAGCTCACCACCCAAGGGGTTCGGCCTTTCCTACGAG. The chain joins TRBV18 to TRBJ2-7, with a tentative D call TRBD1 (5 bases). The read terminates 3 residues ahead of where the CDR3 ends, so the germline J gene completes it. CDR1 and CDR2 (germline): KGHSH, LQKENI. The CDR3 runs 17 residues. V lost 0 bases and J 1 base, leaving 16 bases between the germline ends.

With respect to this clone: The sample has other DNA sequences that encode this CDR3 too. The sequenced CDR3 bases are TGCAGTGCTAGAGATTCTGGACAGGGCTACGAG. Translation: CSARDSGQGYE. The entire CDR3 sequence reads CSARDSGQGYEQYF. The chain uses TRBV20-1 and TRBJ2-7, with 8 bases lining up with TRBD1. The read halts 3 residues ahead of the CDR3 end, with the missing end drawn from the germline J gene. This CDR3 has 14 amino acids. The germline CDR1 and CDR2 sequences are DFQATT and SNEGSKA (reference sequence). Losses at the gene ends were 0 bases for V and 3 bases for J; bases not matched to a gene: 4.

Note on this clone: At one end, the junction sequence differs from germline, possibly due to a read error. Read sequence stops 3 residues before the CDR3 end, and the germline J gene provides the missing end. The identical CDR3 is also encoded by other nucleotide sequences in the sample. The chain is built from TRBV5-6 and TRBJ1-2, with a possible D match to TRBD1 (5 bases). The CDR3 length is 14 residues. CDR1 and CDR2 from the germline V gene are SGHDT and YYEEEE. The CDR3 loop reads CASSRDSKNYGYTF. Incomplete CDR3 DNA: TGTGCCAGCAGCCGGGACTCCAAAAACTATGGT.

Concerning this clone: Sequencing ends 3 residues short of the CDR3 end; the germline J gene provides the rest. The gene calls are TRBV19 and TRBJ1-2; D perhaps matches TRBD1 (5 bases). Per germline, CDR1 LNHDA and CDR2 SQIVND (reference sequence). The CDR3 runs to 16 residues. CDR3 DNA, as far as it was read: TGTGCCAGTAGTATAGGAGGTCGGGGGATCTCCTACGAC. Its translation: CASSIGGRGISYD. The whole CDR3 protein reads CASSIGGRGISYDYTF.

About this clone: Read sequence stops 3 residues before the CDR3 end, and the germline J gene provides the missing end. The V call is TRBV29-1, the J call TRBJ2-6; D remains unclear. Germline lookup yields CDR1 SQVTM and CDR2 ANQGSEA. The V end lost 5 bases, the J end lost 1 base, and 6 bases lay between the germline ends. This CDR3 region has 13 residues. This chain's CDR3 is CSVTVSGANVLTF. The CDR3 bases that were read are TGCAGCGTTACAGTGTCTGGGGCCAACGTC.

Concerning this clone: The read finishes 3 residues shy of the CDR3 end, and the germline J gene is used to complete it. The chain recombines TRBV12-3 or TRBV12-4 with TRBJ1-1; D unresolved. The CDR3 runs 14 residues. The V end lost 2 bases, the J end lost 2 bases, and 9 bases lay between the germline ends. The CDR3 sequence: CASSLSSGNTEAFF. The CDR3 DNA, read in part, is TGTGCCAGCAGTTTAAGTAGCGGTAACACTGAA.

CDR3 sequence: CASSVRRQGKETQYF. Partial CDR3 DNA: TGTGCCAGCAGTGTACGTCGGCAGGGAAAAGAGACC. This chain links TRBV2 with TRBJ2-5, with TRBD1 as a possible D gene (5 bases). The DNA ends 3 residues before the CDR3 does, and the rest of the CDR3 is filled in from the germline J gene. V lost 4 bases and J 3 bases, leaving 15 bases between the germline ends. Germline V CDR1 and CDR2: SNHLY, FYNNEI. The CDR3 covers 15 residues.

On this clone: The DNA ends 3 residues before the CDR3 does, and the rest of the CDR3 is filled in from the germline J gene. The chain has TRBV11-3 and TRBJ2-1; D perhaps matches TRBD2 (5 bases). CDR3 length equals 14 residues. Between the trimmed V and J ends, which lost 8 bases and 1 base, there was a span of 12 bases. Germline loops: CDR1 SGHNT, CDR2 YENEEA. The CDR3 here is CASGRAVSYNEQFF. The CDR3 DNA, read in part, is TGTGCCAGCGGTAGAGCGGTGTCCTACAATGAG.

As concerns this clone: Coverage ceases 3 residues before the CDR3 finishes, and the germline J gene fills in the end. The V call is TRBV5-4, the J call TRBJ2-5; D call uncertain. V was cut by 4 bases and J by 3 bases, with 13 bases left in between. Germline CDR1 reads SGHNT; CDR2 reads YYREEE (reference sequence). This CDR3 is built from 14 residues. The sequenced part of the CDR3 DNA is TGTGCCAGCAGCCGATTACATCAGGAAGAGACC. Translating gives CASSRLHQEET. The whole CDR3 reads CASSRLHQEETQYF.

The part of the CDR3 DNA that was read is TGTGCCAGTAGTATTCGCCCCGGGGGAAAG. Encoded protein: CASSIRPGGK. The whole CDR3 reads CASSIRPGGKLFF. This chain links TRBV19 with TRBJ2-2; the D gene is possibly TRBD2 (6 bases). The CDR3 end lies 3 residues beyond the end of the read and is filled in from the germline J gene. The CDR3 runs 13 residues. Germline V CDR1 and CDR2: LNHDA, SQIVND (reference sequence).

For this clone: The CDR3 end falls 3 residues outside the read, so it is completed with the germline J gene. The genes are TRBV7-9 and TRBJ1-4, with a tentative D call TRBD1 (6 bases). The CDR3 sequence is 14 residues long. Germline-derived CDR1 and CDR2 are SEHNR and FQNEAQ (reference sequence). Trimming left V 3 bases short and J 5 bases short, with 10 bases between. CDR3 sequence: CASSLGHVNEKLFF. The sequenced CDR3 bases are TGTGCCAGCAGCTTGGGACATGTAAATGAAAAA.

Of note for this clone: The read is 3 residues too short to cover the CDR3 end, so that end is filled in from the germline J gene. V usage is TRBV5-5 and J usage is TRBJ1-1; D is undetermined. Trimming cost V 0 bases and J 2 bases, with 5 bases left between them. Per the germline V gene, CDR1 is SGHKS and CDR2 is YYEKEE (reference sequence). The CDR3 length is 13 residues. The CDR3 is CASSLDLNTEAFF. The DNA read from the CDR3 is TGTGCCAGCAGCTTGGATCTCAACACTGAA.

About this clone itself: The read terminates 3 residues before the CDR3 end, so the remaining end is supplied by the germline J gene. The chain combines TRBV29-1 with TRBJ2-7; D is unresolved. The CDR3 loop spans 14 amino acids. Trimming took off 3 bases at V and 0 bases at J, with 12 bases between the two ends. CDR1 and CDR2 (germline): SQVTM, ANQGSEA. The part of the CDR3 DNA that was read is TGCAGCGTTGATGCAGGCGCGAGCTCCTACGAG. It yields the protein CSVDAGASSYE. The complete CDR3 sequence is CSVDAGASSYEQYF.

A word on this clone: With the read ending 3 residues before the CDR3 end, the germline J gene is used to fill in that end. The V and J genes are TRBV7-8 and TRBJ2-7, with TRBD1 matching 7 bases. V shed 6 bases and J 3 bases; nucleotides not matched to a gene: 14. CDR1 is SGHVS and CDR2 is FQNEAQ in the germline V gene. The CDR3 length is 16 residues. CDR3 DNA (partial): TGTGCCAGCAGTTGGGGAAGGGGACAGAATTTCTACGAG. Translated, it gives CASSWGRGQNFYE. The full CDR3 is CASSWGRGQNFYEQYF.

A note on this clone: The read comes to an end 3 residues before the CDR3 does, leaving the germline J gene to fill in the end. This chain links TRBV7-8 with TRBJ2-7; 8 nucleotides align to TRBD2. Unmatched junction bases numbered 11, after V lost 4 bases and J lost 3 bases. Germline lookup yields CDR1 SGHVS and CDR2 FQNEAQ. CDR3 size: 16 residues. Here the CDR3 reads CASSSPGGGEVYEQYF. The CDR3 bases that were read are TGTGCCAGCAGCTCCCCCGGGGGGGGCGAGGTCTACGAG.

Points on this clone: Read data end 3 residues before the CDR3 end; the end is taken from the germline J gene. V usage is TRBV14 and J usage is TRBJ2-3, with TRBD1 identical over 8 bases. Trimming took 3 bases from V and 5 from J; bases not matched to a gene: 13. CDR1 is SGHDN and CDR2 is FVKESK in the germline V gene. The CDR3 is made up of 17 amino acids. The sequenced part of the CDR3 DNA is TGTGCCAGCAGCCACAATCCCCTCAGGGGGCCGGGAGATACG. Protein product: CASSHNPLRGPGDT. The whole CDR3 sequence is CASSHNPLRGPGDTQYF. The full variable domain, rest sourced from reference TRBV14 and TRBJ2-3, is EAGVTQFPSHSVIEKGQTVTLRCDPISGHDNLYWYRRVMGKEIKFLLHFVKESKQDESGMPNNRFLAERTGGTYSTLKVQPAELEDSGVYFCASSHNPLRGPGDTQYFGPGTRLTVL.

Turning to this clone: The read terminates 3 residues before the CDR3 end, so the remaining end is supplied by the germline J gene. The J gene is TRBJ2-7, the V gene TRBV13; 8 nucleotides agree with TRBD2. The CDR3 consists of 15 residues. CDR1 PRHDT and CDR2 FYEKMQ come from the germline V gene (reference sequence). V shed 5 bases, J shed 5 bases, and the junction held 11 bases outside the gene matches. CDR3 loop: CASSPRFAGGNEQYF. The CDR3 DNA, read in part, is TGTGCCAGCAGCCCCAGGTTTGCGGGAGGCAACGAG.

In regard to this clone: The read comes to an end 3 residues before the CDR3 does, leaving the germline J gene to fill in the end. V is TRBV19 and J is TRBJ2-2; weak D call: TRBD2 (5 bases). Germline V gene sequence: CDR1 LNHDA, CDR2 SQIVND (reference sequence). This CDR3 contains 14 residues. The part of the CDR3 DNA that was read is TGTGCCAGTAAGGTCCTAGCAACTAATGAAAAG. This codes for CASKVLATNEK. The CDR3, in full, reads CASKVLATNEKLFF.